These 19 T cell receptor beta chains came from one sample sequenced in a study of blood T cell repertoires in COVID-19. Repertoires were generated with immunoSEQ multiplex PCR, while TCRdb's copy carries only in-frame clones and drops some. The repertoire has about 180,000 clones, nearly 80% of them found once; the top ten carry approximately 15%. Sequencing was performed on PBMCs or T cells enriched from blood (not recorded which). The receptors derive from a man in his sixties who had been exposed to COVID-19.

This clone has just a few counts. The chain joins TRBV19 to TRBJ1-1, with a weak D call TRBD1 (5 bases). Trimming shortened V by 2 bases and J by 9 bases, and 10 bases separated the two germline ends. The germline CDR1 and CDR2 sequences are LNHDA and SQIVND (reference sequence). CDR3 size: 12 residues. The CDR3 sequence: CASSIMGLQAFF. The CDR3 DNA reads as TGTGCCAGTAGTATAATGGGGCTACAAGCTTTCTTT.

For this clone: The identical CDR3 is also encoded by other nucleotide sequences in the sample. The chain is built from TRBV29-1 and TRBJ2-7; 8 bases align to TRBD1. This CDR3 is built from 12 residues. Germline loops: CDR1 SQVTM, CDR2 ANQGSEA. V was clipped by 5 bases and J by 4 bases; unmatched bases: 4. This CDR3 is CSVRTGPYEQYF. DNA of the CDR3: TGCAGCGTTAGGACAGGGCCATACGAGCAGTACTTC.

This rearrangement joins TRBV5-5 to TRBJ2-5; a possible D gene is TRBD2 (6 bases). The V gene's germline CDR1 is SGHKS and CDR2 YYEKEE (reference sequence). The CDR3 is made up of 14 amino acids. The V end was cut by 0 bases, the J end by 5 bases, with 11 bases between. The CDR3 region is CASSLGLESETQYF. The CDR3 DNA sequence: TGTGCCAGCAGCTTGGGACTAGAAAGTGAGACCCAGTACTTC. The full variable domain, its missing parts supplied by reference TRBV5-5 and TRBJ2-5, is DAGVTQSPTHLIKTRGQQVTLRCSPISGHKSVSWYQQVLGQGPQFIFQYYEKEERGRGNFPDRFSARQFPNYSSELNVNALLLGDSALYLCASSLGLESETQYFGPGTRLLVL.

This clone was seen only once. The chain joins TRBV9 to TRBJ2-5; no clear D. Trimming left V 0 bases short and J 2 bases short, with 8 bases between. CDR1 SGDLS and CDR2 YYNGEE come from the germline V gene. This CDR3 region has 14 residues. The CDR3 reads CASSVALGQETQYF. Here the CDR3 DNA reads TGTGCCAGCAGCGTAGCGCTAGGACAAGAGACCCAGTACTTC. Using reference TRBV9 and TRBJ2-5 for the parts outside the CDR3, the full variable domain is DSGVTQTPKHLITATGQRVTLRCSPRSGDLSVYWYQQSLDQGLQFLIQYYNGEERAKGNILERFSAQQFPDLHSELNLSSLELGDSALYFCASSVALGQETQYFGPGTRLLVL.

The rearrangement links TRBV6-4 to TRBJ2-2; 8 bases map to TRBD2. The V gene end was trimmed by 3 bases and the J gene end by 4 bases; junction bases not matched to a gene: 4. The CDR3 is made up of 15 amino acids. Germline CDR1 is MRHNA and CDR2 is SNTAGT. The CDR3 coding sequence is TGTGCCAGCAGTGAGAGCGGGAGTCCCACCGGGGAGCTGTTTTTT. It specifies CASSESGSPTGELFF.

The chain recombines TRBV19 with TRBJ2-7; 10 bases line up with TRBD1. This CDR3 has 15 amino acids. With V trimmed by 3 bases and J by 4 bases, 6 bases remained unmatched. Germline CDR1 LNHDA, CDR2 SQIVND (reference sequence). CDR3 residues: CASSIKGQGSYEQYF. The CDR3, as DNA: TGTGCCAGTAGTATCAAGGGACAGGGGTCTTACGAGCAGTACTTC.

This clone appeared a single time. The rearrangement links TRBV19 to TRBJ2-3; unclear D gene. CDR1 and CDR2 from the germline V gene are LNHDA and SQIVND (reference sequence). The CDR3 contains 15 residues. The V and J ends lost 10 bases and 2 bases respectively, with 19 bases between them. The CDR3 protein is CATSIGSGFTDTQYF. CDR3 nucleotides: TGTGCCACTTCGATAGGTTCCGGGTTCACAGATACGCAGTATTTT.

This clone was seen more than once but under ten times. The genes are TRBV6-5 and TRBJ2-2; perhaps TRBD2 as D (5 bases). The germline V and J ends were trimmed by 4 bases and 0 bases, with 9 bases remaining between them. From germline, CDR1 is MNHEY and CDR2 SVGAGI. The CDR3 spans 15 residues. CDR3 sequence reads: CASSFTSTNTGELFF. CDR3 nucleotides: TGTGCCAGCAGTTTTACTAGTACGAACACCGGGGAGCTGTTTTTT.

This chain connects TRBV28 to TRBJ1-4; no clear D gene. The CDR3 consists of 13 residues. The germline CDR1 and CDR2 sequences are MDHEN and SYDVKM. The V gene lost 5 bases and the J gene lost 6 bases, with 10 bases spanning the gap. CDR3: CASSPSGDEKLFF. The CDR3 bases are TGTGCCAGCAGTCCCTCCGGAGATGAAAAACTGTTTTTT. The full variable domain, completed using reference TRBV28 and TRBJ1-4, is DVKVTQSSRYLVKRTGEKVFLECVQDMDHENMFWYRQDPGLGLRLIYFSYDVKMKEKGDIPEGYSVSREKKERFSLILESASTNQTSMYLCASSPSGDEKLFFGSGTQLSVL.

J is TRBJ1-5 and V is TRBV19; D is possibly TRBD1 (6 bases). This CDR3 is built from 16 residues. Germline V gives CDR1 LNHDA, CDR2 SQIVND (reference sequence). V was clipped by 5 bases and J by 2 bases, with 16 bases between them. In nucleotides, the CDR3 is TGTGCCAGTAGTCCCGCCCGACAGGTAGGCAATCAGCCCCAGCATTTT. Its translation: CASSPARQVGNQPQHF.

The chain carries TRBV29-1 and TRBJ1-1; D might be TRBD1 (6 bases). This CDR3 has 14 amino acids. Trimming stripped 3 bases from V and 0 bases from J, with 11 bases between. Germline CDR1 is SQVTM and CDR2 is ANQGSEA. The DNA of the CDR3 is TGCAGCGTTGATCGGCAGGGGATGAACACTGAAGCTTTCTTT. Protein sequence: CSVDRQGMNTEAFF.

The chain uses TRBV30 and TRBJ2-5, with 8 bases identical to TRBD1. CDR1 and CDR2 (germline): GTSNPN, SVGIG (reference sequence). The length of the CDR3 is 14 residues. The V and J ends lost 4 bases and 1 base, in that order; junction bases with no gene match: 5. In nucleotides, the CDR3 is TGTGCCTGGACAGGGGGCGATAGCCAAGAGACCCAGTACTTC. Translating it yields CAWTGGDSQETQYF.

V is TRBV2 and J is TRBJ1-2; TRBD1 matches 7 bases. Germline loops: CDR1 SNHLY, CDR2 FYNNEI. The CDR3 is 15 amino acids. Trimming removed 4 bases from V and 5 bases from J; junction bases left unmatched: 10. CDR3 nucleotides: TGTGCCAGCAGTGGTCTCGGGACAGAGGGTTATGGCTACACCTTC. This gives the protein CASSGLGTEGYGYTF.

The V gene is TRBV29-1, the J gene TRBJ1-2; D might be TRBD1 (5 bases). CDR1 and CDR2 from the germline V gene are SQVTM and ANQGSEA. V lost 5 bases, J lost 7 bases, and 23 bases lay in between. This CDR3 is built from 15 residues. Here the CDR3 DNA reads TGCAGCGTTATTACGCGACCCCAGGGATCTTCTGGCTACACCTTC. It encodes CSVITRPQGSSGYTF. Based on the CDR3 plus reference TRBV29-1 and TRBJ1-2, the full variable domain is SAVISQKPSRDICQRGTSLTIQCQVDSQVTMMFWYRQQPGQSLTLIATANQGSEATYESGFVIDKFPISRPNLTFSTLTVSNMSPEDSSIYLCSVITRPQGSSGYTFGSGTRLTVV.

In its sample, this clone was seen once. The J gene is TRBJ1-4, the V gene TRBV5-1; 9 positions agree with TRBD1. Germline values: CDR1 SGHRS, CDR2 YFSETQ. This CDR3 contains 16 residues. With 0 bases clipped from V and 4 bases from J, the junction kept 4 bases outside the gene matches. The CDR3: CASSLGGQGRNEKLFF. In DNA form, the CDR3 reads TGCGCCAGCAGCTTGGGGGGACAGGGACGTAATGAAAAACTGTTTTTT.

This clone was detected only a few times. The rearrangement joins TRBV4-3 to TRBJ2-7; 8 nucleotides line up with TRBD2. This CDR3 is 15 amino acids long. Germline trimming cut 1 base from V and 3 bases from J; bases unmatched to any gene: 5. The germline CDR1 and CDR2 sequences are LGHNA and YSLEER. CDR3 protein: CASSQVPAGDYEQYF. The CDR3 DNA reads TGCGCCAGCAGCCAAGTCCCAGCGGGAGACTACGAGCAGTACTTC.

The rearrangement links TRBV18 to TRBJ2-3; perhaps TRBD2 as D (6 bases). Trimming took 4 bases from V and 2 from J, leaving 10 bases between them. Per germline, CDR1 KGHSH and CDR2 LQKENI. This CDR3 has 14 amino acids. The chain's CDR3 is CASSLGGNTDTQYF. In DNA, the CDR3 is TGTGCCAGCTCACTTGGGGGGAACACAGATACGCAGTATTTT.

The chain joins TRBV25-1 to TRBJ2-2; 8 nucleotides line up with TRBD2. There are 13 residues in the CDR3. Germline-derived CDR1 and CDR2 are MGHDK and SYGVNS. V was clipped by 6 bases and J by 6 bases; unmatched bases: 3. CDR3 loop: CASRTGGSGELFF. The CDR3 DNA is TGTGCCAGCAGGACGGGGGGGTCCGGGGAGCTGTTTTTT.

This clone was found a few times. The rearrangement links TRBV4-2 to TRBJ2-7; TRBD2 matches at 7 bases. Germline V gene sequence: CDR1 LGHNA, CDR2 YNFKEQ. V lost 4 bases to trimming and J lost 0 bases; unmatched junction nucleotides: 15. There are 18 residues in the CDR3. CDR3 protein: CASSPARGSGSSSYEQYF. The CDR3 bases are TGTGCCAGCAGCCCGGCGCGGGGTAGCGGGTCTAGCTCCTACGAGCAGTACTTC.